The clone carrying this TCR beta chain was seen repeatedly, ten times or more. The antigen is unknown. Per germline, CDR1 DFQATT and CDR2 SNEGSKA (reference sequence). The CDR3 has 15 amino acids. The junction had 7 bases not matched to a gene; V was cut back by 3 bases and J by 2 bases. This entry belongs to a study of neurological immune-mediated disorders. Whole-study results and caveats: In HTLV-1-associated myelopathy, TCR clonal expansion was greatest, and in multiple sclerosis it was least, below healthy controls. Private repertoires in all groups were suggested by the finding that expanded clones across subjects shared no CDR3 amino acid sequences.

By 5'RACE with 10-nucleotide random UMIs, the cDNA was made. TCRdb analysed the 5' RACE reads with MiXCR anew, one entry per CDR3 protein. The sample has some 14,000 distinct CDR3 sequences; about 10% are singletons. This receptor was identified in a middle-aged woman in good health. Sequencing input: PBMCs. The V and J genes are TRBV20-1 and TRBJ1-5; TRBD1 matches at 7 bases. The CDR3 sequence is CSAREPGTGNQPQHF. For the CDR3, the DNA is TGCAGTGCTAGGGAACCAGGGACAGGCAATCAGCCCCAGCATTTT.